This T cell receptor beta chain stems from a study of CXCR3-negative and CXCR3-positive naive CD8 T cells. General study findings and limits: TRB CDR3s of CXCR3-positive naive cells were more hydrophobic than those of CXCR3-negative naive cells.

This CDR3 region has 16 residues. Germline CDR1 and CDR2: SGHDN and FVKESK. The TRB libraries of cDNA were built by UMI-labeled 5' RACE. TCRdb reworked the 5' RACE reads into one entry per CDR3 protein, no DNA. Its listing shows roughly 89,000 distinct CDR3 sequences. In regard to this clonotype: Its antigen is as yet unknown.

Material: naive CXCR3- CD8+ T cells from blood. Subset specified: CD45RO-CCR7+CD27+CD95- naive CD8+ T cells lacking CXCR3 (TNR3-). The J gene is TRBJ2-7, the V gene TRBV14; TCRdb's assignment of TRBD2 cannot be checked, as there is no DNA. The source of this sequence is a human donor in good health. Some clones in this sample may be carry-over from other donors' samples. The CDR3 reads CASSQTTGTAAYEQYF. Full variable domain (outside the CDR3, taken from reference TRBV14 and TRBJ2-7): EAGVTQFPSHSVIEKGQTVTLRCDPISGHDNLYWYRRVMGKEIKFLLHFVKESKQDESGMPNNRFLAERTGGTYSTLKVQPAELEDSGVYFCASSQTTGTAAYEQYFGPGTRLTVT.